The 16 T cell receptor beta chains reported below all come from one sample, sequenced in a study of T-cell memory formation after mild COVID-19 (dated by TCRdb to the early 2020s). The method was 5' RACE. The listed sequencing device is Illumina NovaSeq 6000. TCRdb itself trimmed the public reads at Q25 with fastp, ran MiXCR and retained productive beta chains. One record per CDR3 amino acid sequence lists the most common genes and DNA. The sample table shows some 48,000 distinct CDR3 sequences, and 25% to 35% are seen once. The ten largest make up 35% to 50% of the sample. Sequenced material: PBMCs or a T cell subset sorted from them (not recorded which). All receptors come from a man aged 18 to 29 who had mild COVID-19 (a few samples of this study predate the infection). The sample titles of this study are shuffled in the database, so cell type and time point are left out; the donor was told from shared clones.

V is TRBV20-1 and J is TRBJ2-7, with 7 bases identical to TRBD1. V dropped 2 bases and J dropped 2; count of bases not matched to a gene: 6. The germline gives CDR1 DFQATT, CDR2 SNEGSKA (reference sequence). The CDR3 loop spans 14 amino acids. CDR3 coding DNA: TGCAGTGCTAGATTACAGGGGAAACCCTACGAGCAGTACTTC. It is translated as CSARLQGKPYEQYF.

This chain uses TRBV11-2 with TRBJ2-1; TRBD2 matches 11 bases. The V gene's germline CDR1 is SGHAT and CDR2 FQNNGV. The CDR3 runs to 14 residues. The V and J ends lost 10 bases and 9 bases, in that order; junction bases with no gene match: 11. The CDR3 DNA is TGTGCCAACTCGAATAGCGGGGGGGCCTCTGAGCAGTTCTTC. Translation gives CANSNSGGASEQFF.

This chain joins TRBV7-9 and TRBJ2-1; perhaps TRBD2 as D (5 bases). Trimming cost V 0 bases and J 6 bases, with 15 bases left between them. The CDR3 runs 16 residues. The germline V gene encodes CDR1 SEHNR and CDR2 FQNEAQ (reference sequence). CDR3 region: CASSLARASPANEQFF. The CDR3 DNA is TGTGCCAGCAGCTTAGCGCGGGCCTCCCCGGCCAATGAGCAGTTCTTC. Full variable domain (outside the CDR3, taken from reference TRBV7-9 and TRBJ2-1): DTGVSQNPRHKITKRGQNVTFRCDPISEHNRLYWYRQTLGQGPEFLTYFQNEAQLEKSRLLSDRFSAERPKGSFSTLEIQRTEQGDSAMYLCASSLARASPANEQFFGPGTRLTVL.

The J gene is TRBJ2-5, the V gene TRBV6-5; 9 nucleotides agree with TRBD1. This CDR3 has 13 amino acids. V lost 6 bases, J lost 5 bases, and 4 bases stayed unmatched. Germline lookup yields CDR1 MNHEY and CDR2 SVGAGI. The CDR3 loop is CASSPDRGETQYF. The CDR3 nucleotides read TGTGCCAGCAGCCCTGACAGGGGGGAGACCCAGTACTTC.

J is TRBJ2-3 and V is TRBV6-2 or TRBV6-3, with 9 bases that match TRBD2. This CDR3 region has 18 residues. With 0 bases clipped from V and 4 bases from J, the junction kept 11 bases outside the gene matches. CDR1 is MNHEY and CDR2 is SVGEGT in the germline V gene. The CDR3 DNA is TGTGCCAGCAGTTACTCGATCTCCGGACTAGCGCCGTCAGATACGCAGTATTTT. Translating gives CASSYSISGLAPSDTQYF.

This chain joins TRBV15 and TRBJ2-3, with D tentatively TRBD1 or TRBD2 (5 bases each). The CDR3 is 15 amino acids. The V gene lost 5 bases and the J gene lost 0 bases, with 12 bases spanning the gap. Germline CDR1 reads LNHNV; CDR2 reads YYDKDF (reference sequence). The CDR3 DNA follows: TGTGCCACCAGCGAGGGGTGGACTAGCACAGATACGCAGTATTTT. It is translated as CATSEGWTSTDTQYF.

This sequence joins TRBV11-3 and TRBJ2-1, with TRBD2 matching 11 bases. The CDR3 has 16 amino acids. Germline trimming cut 5 bases from V and 5 bases from J; bases unmatched to any gene: 8. Looked up from germline, CDR1 is SGHNT and CDR2 is YENEEA. CDR3 in amino acids: CASSTLAGGVHNEQFF. DNA for the CDR3: TGTGCCAGCAGCACCCTAGCGGGAGGAGTCCACAATGAGCAGTTCTTC.

The rearrangement uses TRBV7-3 and TRBJ2-1; D is unresolved. Between the trimmed V and J ends, which lost 1 base and 9 bases, there was a span of 4 bases. Per the germline V gene, CDR1 is SGHTA and CDR2 is FQGTGA. The CDR3 is 11 amino acids. CDR3: CASSLMGEQFF. Here the CDR3 DNA reads TGTGCCAGCAGCTTAATGGGTGAGCAGTTCTTC.

The chain has TRBV6-5 and TRBJ1-2, with D perhaps matching TRBD1 (5 bases). Per germline, CDR1 MNHEY and CDR2 SVGAGI. Trimming removed 6 bases from V and 5 bases from J, with 13 bases in between. The CDR3 has 13 amino acids. Here the CDR3 reads CASSFGQHYGYTF. The CDR3 coding sequence is TGTGCCAGCAGCTTCGGACAACATTATGGCTACACCTTC.

This clonotype was recorded a few times. The rearrangement uses TRBV4-1 and TRBJ2-1, with 8 bases identical to TRBD2. The ends lost 5 bases at V and 4 bases at J; junction bases unmatched: 7. In germline, CDR1 is MGHRA, CDR2 YSYEKL. The CDR3 runs to 15 residues. The CDR3 here is CASSKYLAGYNEQFF. CDR3 nucleotides: TGCGCCAGCAGCAAGTATCTAGCGGGTTACAATGAGCAGTTCTTC.

V usage is TRBV7-2 and J usage is TRBJ2-1, with D possibly being TRBD2 (6 bases). Trimming pared 7 bases from V and 12 bases from J, leaving 19 bases between. Germline V CDR1 and CDR2: SGHTA, FQGNSA. The length of the CDR3 is 13 residues. The CDR3 loop is CASTFSEGVGQFF. In DNA, the CDR3 is TGTGCCAGCACCTTTTCGGAGGGCGTGGGGCAGTTCTTC.

This clonotype turned up a few times. The chain links TRBV4-1 to TRBJ2-1, with D tentatively TRBD2 (6 bases). The CDR3 length is 14 residues. The germline CDR1 and CDR2 sequences are MGHRA and YSYEKL. V lost 4 bases to trimming and J lost 3 bases, with 10 bases between them. CDR3 DNA sequence: TGCGCCAGCAGCCGCACGGGGGACTACAATGAGCAGTTCTTC. Translating gives CASSRTGDYNEQFF.

This chain uses TRBV12-3 or TRBV12-4 with TRBJ2-2; possibly TRBD2 for D (5 bases). This CDR3 is 13 amino acids long. V lost 6 bases, J lost 5 bases, and 10 bases lay in between. For the CDR3, the DNA is TGTGCCAGCAGCCCCGGAGGTACCGGGGAGCTGTTTTTT. Amino acids: CASSPGGTGELFF.

The chain is built from TRBV5-5 and TRBJ2-1; TRBD2 aligns across 9 bases. CDR3 length: 18 amino acids. The V segment lost 0 bases and the J segment 0 bases; nucleotides outside the gene matches: 7. Looked up from germline, CDR1 is SGHKS and CDR2 is YYEKEE (reference sequence). CDR3 DNA: TGTGCCAGCAGCTTGGCTCTCGGCGGGGGGGCCTCCTACAATGAGCAGTTCTTC. Encoded protein: CASSLALGGGASYNEQFF.

This clonotype was counted a few times. CDR3 region: CASSSLTGELFF. The DNA for the CDR3 is TGTGCCAGCAGCTCTCTCACCGGGGAGCTGTTTTTT. The chain uses TRBV7-2 and TRBJ2-2; D is unresolved. CDR1 is SGHTA, CDR2 FQGNSA, per germline. V was cut by 4 bases and J by 4 bases, with 4 bases left in between. The CDR3 sequence is 12 residues long.

The chain employs TRBV23-1 and TRBJ2-1; TRBD1 is a possible D gene (6 bases). TRBV23-1 is treated as an ORF (open reading frame) with a function not yet certain. Trimming left V 5 bases short and J 8 bases short, with 7 bases between. This CDR3 has 11 residues. The CDR3 sequence is CASSNRDEQFF. Here the CDR3 DNA reads TGCGCCAGCAGTAACAGGGATGAGCAGTTCTTC.